This T cell receptor beta chain was identified in a study of Graves' ophthalmopathy and Graves' hyperthyroidism. TCR beta CDR3 amplification used RNA transcripts. An initial RT-PCR round employing HTBI primers preceded a second-round multiplex PCR. TCRdb re-called the multiplex PCR reads with MiXCR, one entry per CDR3 protein. The profile shows roughly 1.1 million distinct CDR3 sequences, about two fifths of them singletons. This clonotype has at least ten counts. Germline lookup yields CDR1 SGHVS and CDR2 FNYEAQ. The CDR3 spans 14 residues. Trimming left V 5 bases short and J 0 bases short, with 11 bases between.

The chain uses TRBV7-6 and TRBJ2-7; D unclear. Sample: peripheral blood or thyroid tissue (not recorded which). The TCR sequence derives from an adult man with Graves' hyperthyroidism. In DNA form, the CDR3 reads TGTGCCAGCAGCCCACTAACAAGCTCCTACGAGCAGTACTTC. It codes for CASSPLTSSYEQYF.